A selection of T cell receptor beta chains follows, all from one sample in a study of vaccination effects on CD4 cells after COVID-19. The assay was immunoSEQ multiplex PCR, and TCRdb's table has in-frame clones only and misses some. The sample has 50,000 to 75,000 clones, about four fifths seen once; the top ten hold roughly 2.7%. Their antigen targets remain unknown. The source material was CD4+ T cells from PBMCs cultured with HCoV-229E spike peptides, sampled before COVID-19 vaccination. All receptors come from a human donor who received a COVID-19 vaccine. Each CDR3 is given with its conserved first and last residue. Fields, in order: J gene, clone size, D gene, V gene, CDR3 DNA, CDR3 protein. The D gene is left open where the match is weak. Not all rows give a size; the values are once, few, many and, for expanded clones, a class.

TRBJ2-2	.	TRBD2	TRBV5-1	TGCGCCAGCAGCTTGTCTACTAGCGGGGCGCCTACCGGGGAGCTGTTTTTT	CASSLSTSGAPTGELFF
TRBJ1-2	.	TRBD1	TRBV3-1/TRBV3-2	TGTGCCAGCAGCCTAGGACAGGGCCATGGCTACACCTTC	CASSLGQGHGYTF
TRBJ2-3	.	TRBD2	TRBV3-1/TRBV3-2	TGTGCCAGCAGCCAACCCCGGGCTAGCGGGGGTTTAGATACGCAGTATTTT	CASSQPRASGGLDTQYF
TRBJ2-2	.	.	TRBV5-1	TGCGCCAGCAGCTTGTTCGCTGAGGGCACCGGGGAGCTGTTTTTT	CASSLFAEGTGELFF
TRBJ2-1	few	TRBD2	TRBV29-1	TGCAGCGTTGTGCGGGGGGTATCCTACAATGAGCAGTTCTTC	CSVVRGVSYNEQFF
TRBJ2-5	.	TRBD1	TRBV24-1	TGTGCCACCAGCTCAGGACAGGGGGCGGGGGAGACCCAGTACTTC	CATSSGQGAGETQYF
TRBJ1-6	few	TRBD1	TRBV5-4	TGTGCCAGCAGCTTGTTCGGGACAGAAAATTCACCCCTCCACTTT	CASSLFGTENSPLHF
TRBJ2-3	.	.	TRBV6-6	TGTGCCAGCGTACGGTCTGACACAGATACGCAGTATTTT	CASVRSDTDTQYF
TRBJ2-3	.	.	TRBV6-5	TGTGCCAGCAGGCCGGGACACACTAGCACAGATACGCAGTATTTT	CASRPGHTSTDTQYF
TRBJ2-5	.	.	TRBV2	TGTGCCAGCGGGGCAGGGGAAGAGACCCAGTACTTC	CASGAGEETQYF
TRBJ1-2	.	.	TRBV2	TGTGCCAGCAGTGAATGGGTTAGCTATGGCTACACCTTC	CASSEWVSYGYTF
TRBJ2-5	.	TRBD1	TRBV18	TGTGCCAGCTCATCCAGACAGGGGGAAGAGACCCAGTACTTC	CASSSRQGEETQYF
TRBJ2-2	.	TRBD2	TRBV5-6	TGTGCCAGCAGCTTGTATGGGCGGGGGGGCACCGGGGAGCTGTTTTTT	CASSLYGRGGTGELFF
TRBJ2-6	.	.	TRBV6-5	TGTGCCAGCAGTACGCAGGGCTCTGGGGCCAACGTCCTGACTTTC	CASSTQGSGANVLTF
TRBJ1-2	.	.	TRBV19	TGTGCCAGTAGTATACAGGGGATCTATGGCTACACCTTC	CASSIQGIYGYTF
TRBJ2-3	once	TRBD2	TRBV2	TGTGCCAGCAGAACCAGCGGGGGGCTTCCCACAGATACGCAGTATTTT	CASRTSGGLPTDTQYF
TRBJ2-3	once	.	TRBV10-2	TGCGCCAGCAGTTATGCAGGTAGTCCAGATACGCAGTATTTT	CASSYAGSPDTQYF
TRBJ1-2	few	.	TRBV5-1	TGCGCCAGCAGCTTCGACAAACCAAACTATGGCTACACCTTC	CASSFDKPNYGYTF
TRBJ2-3	.	TRBD1	TRBV9	TGTGCCAGCAGTGTAACAGGGGCAGATACGCAGTATTTT	CASSVTGADTQYF
TRBJ2-1	few	.	TRBV3-1/TRBV3-2	TGTGCCAGCACCTGGGGACCCTCCAATGAGCAGTTCTTC	CASTWGPSNEQFF
TRBJ1-2	few	.	TRBV14	TGTGCCAGCAGCCCGGACGTTAACTATGGCTACACCTTC	CASSPDVNYGYTF
TRBJ1-2	.	TRBD1	TRBV7-8	TGTGCCAGCAGCTTAGAGGGGGCGCGGTGGGGAGGCTACACCTTC	CASSLEGARWGGYTF
TRBJ2-5	.	TRBD2	TRBV5-1	TGCGCCAGCAGCCCTACTAGCGGGGGGTTCGGTGGAGAGACCCAGTACTTC	CASSPTSGGFGGETQYF
TRBJ2-2	.	TRBD1	TRBV7-3	TGTGCCAGCAGCCCATTCGGGGGACAGGGGAACACCGGGGAGCTGTTTTTT	CASSPFGGQGNTGELFF
TRBJ1-1	.	.	TRBV9	TGTGCCAGCAGCGTAGCGGGCCCCGGGGCCACTGAAGCTTTCTTT	CASSVAGPGATEAFF
TRBJ1-5	.	.	TRBV19	TGTGCCAGTAGTATCCCGGCAGGGTTCGAGGAGCCCCAGCATTTT	CASSIPAGFEEPQHF
TRBJ1-4	.	.	TRBV12-3/TRBV12-4	TGTGCCAGCAGCATGGACCCGGATGAAAAACTGTTTTTT	CASSMDPDEKLFF
TRBJ2-5	.	.	TRBV5-1	TGCGCCAGCAGGGGGGCCGGGGAAGAGACCCAGTACTTC	CASRGAGEETQYF
TRBJ2-6	.	.	TRBV7-2	TGTGCCAGCAGCGGACGGGGCTCTGGGGCCAACGTCCTGACTTTC	CASSGRGSGANVLTF
TRBJ1-5	.	.	TRBV5-6	TGTGCCAGCAGCTTCGCGGGCCAGGGGAGTCGGCAGCCCCAGCATTTT	CASSFAGQGSRQPQHF
TRBJ2-4	.	TRBD2	TRBV2	TGTGCCAGCAGTGCGACTAGCGGGGTAGGCATTCAGTACTTC	CASSATSGVGIQYF
TRBJ1-3	.	.	TRBV6-4	TGTGCCAGCAATAACGTAGGGAGAGGTGGTAACACCATATATTTT	CASNNVGRGGNTIYF
TRBJ1-2	.	.	TRBV20-1	TGCAGTGCTAGAAGGGATGGCTACACCTTC	CSARRDGYTF
TRBJ1-3	few	TRBD1	TRBV6-5	TGTGCCAGCAGTTACGATCAGGGGGCTGGAAACACCATATATTTT	CASSYDQGAGNTIYF
TRBJ2-1	once	TRBD2	TRBV3-1/TRBV3-2	TGTGCCAGCAGCCATGGTCCTAGCGGGCGATACAATGAGCAGTTCTTC	CASSHGPSGRYNEQFF
TRBJ1-5	.	.	TRBV19	TGTGCCAGTAGTAAACCACAGGGTTTATATCAGCCCCAGCATTTT	CASSKPQGLYQPQHF
TRBJ1-4	.	.	TRBV7-9	TGTGCCAGCAGCGGCCGAGGAGCGGCGGCTGATGAAAAACTGTTTTTT	CASSGRGAAADEKLFF
TRBJ2-5	.	.	TRBV4-1	TGCGCCAGCAGCCGCGATCGCGGGACAGTAGAGACCCAGTACTTC	CASSRDRGTVETQYF
TRBJ2-1	medium-sized	TRBD1	TRBV10-3	TGTGCCATCAGTGAACAGGGGACCTACAATGAGCAGTTCTTC	CAISEQGTYNEQFF
TRBJ1-4	few	.	TRBV18	TGTGCCAGCTCACCACCGAGGGGTAACAGTGAAAAACTGTTTTTT	CASSPPRGNSEKLFF
TRBJ1-5	.	.	TRBV29-1	TGCAGCGTTTTACAACAACCCAATCAGCCCCAGCATTTT	CSVLQQPNQPQHF
TRBJ1-2	.	.	TRBV6-5	TGTGCCAGCAGTCCAGTAGGGGGGGACTATGGCTACACCTTC	CASSPVGGDYGYTF
TRBJ1-1	.	.	TRBV19	TGTGCCAGTAGTATAGTGCCACCTAGGCACACTGAAGCTTTCTTT	CASSIVPPRHTEAFF
TRBJ1-3	few	TRBD1	TRBV2	TGTGCCAGCACCGTAGACAGGGGAGGAAACACCATATATTTT	CASTVDRGGNTIYF
TRBJ2-5	.	TRBD1	TRBV29-1	TGCAGCACGACAGGGGGATCAGAGACCCAGTACTTC	CSTTGGSETQYF
TRBJ1-5	.	TRBD1	TRBV23-1	TGCGCCAGCAGTCAAGCGGGACAGATTCATAGCAATCAGCCCCAGCATTTT	CASSQAGQIHSNQPQHF
TRBJ1-1	.	TRBD1	TRBV5-1	TGCGCCAGCAGCCCGCAGGGGGGGCCGTTCAGAAACACTGAAGCTTTCTTT	CASSPQGGPFRNTEAFF
TRBJ2-2	.	.	TRBV10-1	TGCGCCAGCAGGGCGACAAAGGGGAACACCGGGGAGCTGTTTTTT	CASRATKGNTGELFF
TRBJ1-1	.	.	TRBV10-1	TGCGCCAGCAGGGAGACAGGATCGAACACTGAAGCTTTCTTT	CASRETGSNTEAFF